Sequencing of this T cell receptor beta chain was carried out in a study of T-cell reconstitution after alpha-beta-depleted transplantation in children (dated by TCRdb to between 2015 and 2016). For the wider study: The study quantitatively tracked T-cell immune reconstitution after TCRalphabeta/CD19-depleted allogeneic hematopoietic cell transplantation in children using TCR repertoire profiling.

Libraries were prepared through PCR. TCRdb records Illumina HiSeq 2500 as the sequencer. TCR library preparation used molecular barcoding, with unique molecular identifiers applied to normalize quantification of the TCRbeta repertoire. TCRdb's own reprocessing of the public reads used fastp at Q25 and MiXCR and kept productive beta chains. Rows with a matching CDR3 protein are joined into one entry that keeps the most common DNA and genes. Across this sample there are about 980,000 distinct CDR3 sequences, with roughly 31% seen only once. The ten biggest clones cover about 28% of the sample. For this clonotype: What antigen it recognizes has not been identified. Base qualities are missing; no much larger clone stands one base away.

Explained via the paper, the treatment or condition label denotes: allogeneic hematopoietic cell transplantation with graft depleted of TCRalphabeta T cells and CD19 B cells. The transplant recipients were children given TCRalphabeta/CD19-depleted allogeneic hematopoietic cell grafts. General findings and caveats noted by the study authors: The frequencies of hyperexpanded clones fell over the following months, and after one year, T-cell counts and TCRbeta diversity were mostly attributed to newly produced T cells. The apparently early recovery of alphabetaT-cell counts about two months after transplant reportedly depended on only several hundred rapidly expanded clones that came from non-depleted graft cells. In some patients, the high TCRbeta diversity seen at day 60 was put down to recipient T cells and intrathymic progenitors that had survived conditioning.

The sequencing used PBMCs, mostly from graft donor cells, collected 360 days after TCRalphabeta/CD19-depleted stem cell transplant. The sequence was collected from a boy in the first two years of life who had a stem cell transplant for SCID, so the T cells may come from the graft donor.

This receptor carries the CDR3 CASSLSSASGGYTDTQYF. Here is the DNA: TGTGCCAGCAGCTTAAGTTCCGCTAGCGGGGGGTACACAGATACGCAGTATTTT. Rearrangement joined TRBV11-2 to TRBJ2-3; TRBD2 lines up with 11 middle nucleotides. Germline trimming: 2 bases from V, 2 bases from J; junction bases outside gene matches: 9. From its cysteine to its phenylalanine, the CDR3 spans 18 amino acids. CDR3 DNA only is kept here, 54 bases in frame from base 1. CDR1 SGHAT and CDR2 FQNNGV are derived from the germline V gene.